These 3 T cell receptor beta chains came from one sample sequenced in a study of blood T cell repertoires in COVID-19. Data came from immunoSEQ multiplex PCR; TCRdb stores just in-frame clones and leaves some out. The sample has tens of thousands of clones, around 91% seen once. Sequenced: peripheral blood. All receptors come from a human donor in a cohort sampled during active COVID-19.

DNA of the CDR3: TGTGCCAGTAAAGATACAGCCTCTGGAAACACCATATATTTT. This codes for CASKDTASGNTIYF. The chain employs TRBV19 and TRBJ1-3; D is unclear. The CDR3 has 14 amino acids. Germline CDR1 and CDR2: LNHDA and SQIVND (reference sequence). The V end lost 7 bases, the J end lost 0 bases, and 10 bases lay between the germline ends.

V usage is TRBV4-1 and J usage is TRBJ2-7; D perhaps matches TRBD1 (5 bases). CDR1 and CDR2 from the germline V gene are MGHRA and YSYEKL. The CDR3 consists of 15 residues. V was cut by 1 base and J by 3 bases, with 13 bases left in between. Here the CDR3 DNA reads TGCGCCAGCAGCCAAGGGACATACGGTGTCTACGAGCAGTACTTC. Translated, it gives CASSQGTYGVYEQYF.

The genes are TRBV3-1 (or the pseudogene TRBV3-2) and TRBJ2-2, with a tentative D call TRBD2 (5 bases). The CDR3 runs to 17 residues. CDR1 and CDR2 from the germline V gene are LGHDT and YNNKEL (reference sequence). V lost 5 bases and J lost 1, with 17 bases in between. This CDR3 is CASSKADGEKNTGELFF. The CDR3 region has the DNA TGTGCCAGCAGCAAGGCCGACGGGGAAAAGAACACCGGGGAGCTGTTTTTT.